The next 20 T cell receptor beta chains were all read from a single sample in a study of cytomegalovirus exposure and HLA in healthy donors. 13 Jbeta primers and 60 Vbeta primers were used for the PCR. Libraries were prepared by immunoSEQ multiplex PCR; TCRdb keeps only in-frame clonotypes and omits some of them. The table has around 130,000 clones, over 8.5% seen once; the top ten hold around 6%. Sequencing was performed on PBMCs. These receptors came from a middle-aged woman in good health and CMV-seropositive.

This clone was counted a few times. This sequence joins TRBV28 and TRBJ2-7; tentatively, D is TRBD1 (6 bases). Germline V gene lookup returns CDR1 MDHEN and CDR2 SYDVKM. The CDR3 consists of 14 residues. Trimming pared 6 bases from V and 0 bases from J, leaving 12 bases between. CDR3 residues: CASRKQGSSYEQYF. Written as DNA, the CDR3 is TGTGCCAGCAGGAAACAGGGAAGCTCCTACGAGCAGTACTTC.

This clone appeared a few times. The chain is built from TRBV5-1 and TRBJ2-1, with TRBD2 matching over 7 bases. CDR1 and CDR2 from the germline V gene are SGHRS and YFSETQ. V was pared by 2 bases and J by 3 bases, with 8 bases of the junction left unmatched. The CDR3 totals 16 residues. CDR3: CASSFVPSGDYNEQFF. In DNA form, the CDR3 reads TGCGCCAGCAGCTTTGTGCCTAGCGGTGACTACAATGAGCAGTTCTTC.

This chain uses TRBV4-1 with TRBJ1-2; D might be TRBD1 (6 bases). V was cut by 1 base and J by 4 bases, with 10 bases left in between. Germline lookup yields CDR1 MGHRA and CDR2 YSYEKL. This CDR3 contains 14 residues. The CDR3 DNA sequence: TGCGCCAGCAGCCAAGTCACAGGGCCCTATGGCTACACCTTC. Translating gives CASSQVTGPYGYTF.

The DNA for the CDR3 is TGTGCCAGCTCACCGAGTGGGAGAAGAGAGACCCAGTACTTC. As protein: CASSPSGRRETQYF. The gene calls are TRBV18 and TRBJ2-5, with D tentatively TRBD2 (5 bases). The CDR3 is 14 residues long. Trimming removed 3 bases at V and 4 bases at J, with 12 bases between. The germline gives CDR1 KGHSH, CDR2 LQKENI.

The chain is built from TRBV5-1 and TRBJ2-4; possibly TRBD1 for D (6 bases). The V gene's germline CDR1 is SGHRS and CDR2 YFSETQ. This CDR3 has 14 residues. V lost 1 base and J lost 6, with 11 bases in between. The chain's CDR3 is CASSLSGDGNIQYF. The CDR3 nucleotides read TGCGCCAGCAGCTTGTCAGGGGACGGAAACATTCAGTACTTC.

This clone was counted a few times. V is TRBV5-1 and J is TRBJ2-1; 9 bases map to TRBD2. There are 16 residues in the CDR3. Germline values: CDR1 SGHRS, CDR2 YFSETQ. Trimming removed 4 bases from V and 9 bases from J; junction bases left unmatched: 14. Here the CDR3 DNA reads TGCGCCAGCAGCGGACCGGGACTAGCCCGAGGAAGTGAGCAGTTCTTC. It yields the protein CASSGPGLARGSEQFF.

The chain is built from TRBV18 and TRBJ1-5, with a possible D match to TRBD1 (5 bases). V lost 3 bases, J lost 5 bases, and 11 bases lay in between. This CDR3 spans 14 amino acids. Germline V gene lookup returns CDR1 KGHSH and CDR2 LQKENI. The CDR3 loop reads CASSPGGDDQPQHF. CDR3 in DNA: TGTGCCAGCTCACCGGGGGGGGATGATCAGCCCCAGCATTTT.

The chain has TRBV7-8 and TRBJ2-7; perhaps TRBD2 as D (6 bases). With 4 bases removed from V and 2 bases from J, the gap between germline ends came to 15 bases. Germline loops: CDR1 SGHVS, CDR2 FQNEAQ. CDR3 size: 15 residues. The CDR3 sequence: CASSYSGSYPYEQYF. The CDR3 nucleotides read TGTGCCAGCAGCTATAGCGGTTCCTACCCCTACGAGCAGTACTTC.

This clone was seen only a few times. The rearrangement joins TRBV9 to TRBJ1-2; a possible D gene is TRBD1 (6 bases). Per the germline V gene, CDR1 is SGDLS and CDR2 is YYNGEE. The length of the CDR3 is 14 residues. Trimming removed 5 bases at V and 1 base at J, with 12 bases between. The CDR3: CASSAADSNYGYTF. Here the CDR3 DNA reads TGTGCCAGCAGTGCCGCGGACAGTAACTATGGCTACACCTTC.

The chain joins TRBV6-1 to TRBJ2-5, with 9 bases matching TRBD1. Germline V lookup: CDR1 MNHNS, CDR2 SASEGT. The CDR3 covers 15 residues. The junction had 5 bases not matched to a gene; V was cut back by 4 bases and J by 2 bases. In nucleotides, the CDR3 is TGTGCCAGCAGTGGGCGGACAGGGGTTCAAGAGACCCAGTACTTC. Encoded protein: CASSGRTGVQETQYF.

V gene TRBV6-1 combines with J gene TRBJ2-1, with TRBD1 as a possible D gene (5 bases). The V gene lost 7 bases and the J gene lost 1 base, with 11 bases spanning the gap. The CDR3 length is 14 residues. CDR1 is MNHNS and CDR2 is SASEGT in the germline V gene. The CDR3: CASISTASYNEQFF. CDR3 nucleotide sequence: TGTGCCAGCATTTCGACAGCATCCTACAATGAGCAGTTCTTC.

This clone was counted between two and nine times. This chain connects TRBV5-5 to TRBJ1-4, with 8 bases lining up with TRBD1. In germline, CDR1 is SGHKS, CDR2 YYEKEE (reference sequence). V lost 5 bases and J lost 8; bases outside the gene matches: 20. CDR3 length equals 18 residues. The CDR3 DNA sequence: TGTGCCAGCAGTAACTATCAGCCCCAAGGACAGGGAGGGGAAAAACTGTTTTTT. Translating gives CASSNYQPQGQGGEKLFF.

This clone was counted only a few times. The rearrangement uses TRBV10-3 and TRBJ2-7, with 7 bases that match TRBD2. The CDR3 runs 17 residues. Looked up from germline, CDR1 is ENHRY and CDR2 is SYGVKD. Germline trimming cut 5 bases from V and 2 bases from J; bases unmatched to any gene: 15. The CDR3 nucleotides are TGTGCCATCAGTAGGCAACCCTCAGGAGCGGGGCCCTACGAGCAGTACTTC. This gives the protein CAISRQPSGAGPYEQYF.

This clone showed up just a few times. The chain employs TRBV6-1 and TRBJ2-3; D is possibly TRBD2 (5 bases). Trimming took off 7 bases at V and 1 base at J, with 12 bases between the two ends. Germline assignment: CDR1 MNHNS and CDR2 SASEGT. The CDR3 covers 14 residues. CDR3 DNA sequence: TGTGCCAGCACCAGCGCGGGCGGCACAGATACGCAGTATTTT. Translating gives CASTSAGGTDTQYF.

This clone has just a few counts. This chain joins TRBV30 and TRBJ1-2; weak D call: TRBD1 (5 bases). Germline CDR1 is GTSNPN and CDR2 is SVGIG (reference sequence). Between the trimmed V and J ends, which lost 1 base and 4 bases, there was a span of 16 bases. The CDR3 loop spans 15 amino acids. This CDR3 reads CAWSGLAAQGYGYTF. CDR3 sequence (DNA): TGTGCCTGGAGTGGGCTGGCAGCCCAGGGCTATGGCTACACCTTC.

This clone was seen more than once but under ten times. The V and J genes are TRBV30 and TRBJ1-6, with D perhaps TRBD1 (6 bases). The CDR3 is made up of 13 amino acids. V lost 8 bases and J lost 7, with 15 bases in between. Germline loops: CDR1 GTSNPN, CDR2 SVGIG (reference sequence). The DNA of the CDR3 is TGTGCCGGCACAGGGTACCGGAATTCACCCCTCCACTTT. Translated: CAGTGYRNSPLHF.

The sample holds a few counts of this clone. The chain couples TRBV9 to TRBJ1-2; TRBD1 matches at 9 bases. The J segment lost 2 bases and the V segment lost 3 bases, leaving 5 bases of the junction unmatched. The CDR3 is 15 amino acids. The germline V gene has CDR1 SGDLS and CDR2 YYNGEE. The CDR3 protein is CASSETQGANYGYTF. In DNA, the CDR3 is TGTGCCAGCAGCGAGACACAGGGGGCGAACTATGGCTACACCTTC.

This clone has a handful of counts. J is TRBJ2-5 and V is TRBV9; D is unclear. With the DNA end fitting TRBJ2-7 better, the J assignment may be wrong. Germline CDR1 and CDR2: SGDLS and YYNGEE. CDR3 size: 14 residues. DNA for the CDR3: TGTGCCAGCAGCTTAAACACGGACTCCTACGAGCAGTACTTC. This sequence encodes CASSLNTDSYEQYF.

This clone occurred a few times. Written as DNA, the CDR3 is TGTGCCAGCAGCCCCAGTATGCGGACAGGGGACGAAAAACTGTTTTTT. Protein: CASSPSMRTGDEKLFF. This sequence joins TRBV7-6 and TRBJ1-4; 9 positions match TRBD1. The CDR3 length is 16 residues. Germline V lookup: CDR1 SGHVS, CDR2 FNYEAQ. V was pared by 5 bases and J by 8 bases, with 12 bases of the junction left unmatched. The variable domain in full, with the rest retrieved from reference TRBV7-6 and TRBJ1-4, is GAGVSQSPRYKVTKRGQDVALRCDPISGHVSLYWYRQALGQGPEFLTYFNYEAQQDKSGLPNDRFSAERPEGSISTLTIQRTEQRDSAMYRCASSPSMRTGDEKLFFGSGTQLSVL.

The V and J genes are TRBV5-4 and TRBJ2-7, with no clear D. The V end lost 8 bases, the J end lost 0 bases, and 15 bases lay between the germline ends. This CDR3 has 14 residues. Germline CDR1 and CDR2: SGHNT and YYREEE (reference sequence). As DNA, the CDR3 is TGTGCCAGTGAGAATACTTACGGCTCCTACGAGCAGTACTTC. It translates to CASENTYGSYEQYF.